A few counts support the clone carrying this T cell receptor beta chain. Its antigen remains unidentified. The protocol attached unique molecular identifiers to individual cDNA molecules. TCRdb processed the 5' RACE reads anew with MiXCR; each CDR3 protein has one entry. Of tens of thousands of distinct CDR3 sequences in the sample, roughly 14% are singletons; the top ten hold around 7%. This sample is part of a study of early T cells in non-severe SARS-CoV-2 infection. Study at large: It was bulk RNA from unsorted whole blood that was sequenced, and the chains were unpaired. The study's findings and limits: Private and CD4 specificities were missed by VDJdb matching, which favored anti-spike CD8 responses.

The CDR3 is 15 residues long. The V and J ends lost 6 bases and 0 bases respectively, with 15 bases between them. The TCR comes from an adult who was a healthcare worker with PCR-confirmed SARS-CoV-2 infection or an uninfected control (not recorded which). Input material: whole blood. This rearrangement joins TRBV12-3 or TRBV12-4 to TRBJ2-7; no reliable D call. The CDR3 nucleotides are TGTGCCAGCAGCCGGCCCGGGCTGAGCTCCTACGAGCAGTACTTC. The encoded protein is CASSRPGLSSYEQYF.